One TCR beta chain is described in this entry. The data were produced by immunoSEQ multiplex PCR, yet TCRdb's version contains in-frame clones alone and is incomplete. The sample holds 15,000 or so clones, around 94% seen once. The data derive from a study of control samples from healthy donors and cancer patients. CDR1 MNHEY and CDR2 SVGEGT come from the germline V gene. V was clipped by 6 bases and J by 2 bases; unmatched bases: 3. This CDR3 has 13 amino acids. The V and J genes are TRBV6-2 or TRBV6-3 and TRBJ1-2, with TRBD1 matching 7 bases. The sequence was collected from an elderly man with lung cancer. What was sequenced was PBMCs. As DNA, the CDR3 is TGTGCCAGCAGCCAGACAGGGAACTATGGCTACACCTTC. This encodes CASSQTGNYGYTF.